This T cell receptor beta chain came from a study of shared clonotypes between healthy human individuals. Remarks on this clone: Other DNA sequences in the same sample also yield this CDR3.

The CDR3 extends over 16 amino acids. The V gene's germline CDR1 is SGHAT and CDR2 FQNNGV. The V end lost 1 base, the J end lost 0 bases, and 9 bases lay between the germline ends. Measured with immunoSEQ multiplex PCR; TCRdb has only the in-frame clones, and not every one. The table lists roughly 1.5 million clones, 95% to 99% of them singletons. This chain uses TRBV11-2 with TRBJ2-2, with D possibly matching TRBD1 (6 bases). The sequence derives from a man younger than 40 in good health. The specimen sequenced was naive CD4+ T cells sorted from blood. Subset indicated: CD45RA+ positively selected. CDR3 DNA sequence: TGTGCCAGCAGCTTAGCGGCAGGGGCGAACACCGGGGAGCTGTTTTTT. Translation: CASSLAAGANTGELFF.